These 12 T cell receptor beta chains originate from one sample sequenced in a study of technical replicates of blood from several donors. Assay: immunoSEQ multiplex PCR; the TCRdb copy retains only in-frame clones and omits some. This table holds roughly 80,000 clones, roughly 93% found once. The material sequenced was T cells isolated from PBMCs. All receptors come from a human donor in good health.

The rearrangement uses TRBV5-8 and TRBJ1-3; D is uncertain. V dropped 2 bases and J dropped 4 bases, with 4 bases sitting between them. Germline assignment: CDR1 SGHTS and CDR2 YDEGEE. CDR3 size: 12 residues. CDR3 nucleotide sequence: TGTGCCAGCAGCTTAGCCGGAAACACCATATATTTT. As protein: CASSLAGNTIYF.

This chain joins TRBV28 and TRBJ2-1; 13 nucleotides align to TRBD2. The CDR3 runs to 17 residues. The trim removed 3 bases at V and 0 bases at J, leaving 2 bases unmatched. CDR1 and CDR2 from the germline V gene are MDHEN and SYDVKM. For the CDR3, the DNA is TGTGCCAGCAGTTTGGGACTAGCGGGGTACTCCTACAATGAGCAGTTCTTC. Residues: CASSLGLAGYSYNEQFF. Variable domain in full (rest from reference TRBV28 and TRBJ2-1): DVKVTQSSRYLVKRTGEKVFLECVQDMDHENMFWYRQDPGLGLRLIYFSYDVKMKEKGDIPEGYSVSREKKERFSLILESASTNQTSMYLCASSLGLAGYSYNEQFFGPGTRLTVL.

This chain links TRBV5-1 with TRBJ1-1; the D is unclear. The CDR3 extends over 14 amino acids. CDR1 is SGHRS, CDR2 YFSETQ, per germline. Trimming removed 5 bases from V and 3 bases from J, with 14 bases in between. The chain's CDR3 is CASREAPPDTEAFF. For the CDR3, the DNA is TGCGCCAGCAGGGAGGCCCCACCAGACACTGAAGCTTTCTTT.

The chain links TRBV19 to TRBJ2-1; 8 positions match TRBD1. Germline V CDR1 and CDR2: LNHDA, SQIVND (reference sequence). The CDR3 has 15 residues. V lost 7 bases and J lost 4; bases outside the gene matches: 9. The CDR3 nucleotides read TGTGCCAGTAAGGCAACAGGGGGACAGTACAATGAGCAGTTCTTC. Its translation is CASKATGGQYNEQFF.

The chain has TRBV13 and TRBJ1-5; possible D gene TRBD1, 6 bases. This CDR3 region has 14 residues. Trimming stripped 5 bases from V and 5 bases from J, with 13 bases between. Germline lookup yields CDR1 PRHDT and CDR2 FYEKMQ (reference sequence). The CDR3 is CASSSNRAHQPQHF. The CDR3 DNA reads as TGTGCCAGCAGCAGCAACAGGGCCCATCAGCCCCAGCATTTT. Using reference TRBV13 and TRBJ1-5 for the parts outside the CDR3, the full variable domain is AAGVIQSPRHLIKEKRETATLKCYPIPRHDTVYWYQQGPGQDPQFLISFYEKMQSDKGSIPDRFSAQQFSDYHSELNMSSLELGDSALYFCASSSNRAHQPQHFGDGTRLSIL.

This sequence joins TRBV5-1 and TRBJ2-3, with TRBD1 as a possible D gene (5 bases). The CDR3 runs to 16 residues. The ends were cut back, 2 bases at V and 4 bases at J, with 17 bases in the middle. CDR1 SGHRS and CDR2 YFSETQ come from the germline V gene. This CDR3 is CASSFGPAGKSDTQYF. CDR3 DNA sequence: TGCGCCAGCAGCTTCGGGCCGGCAGGGAAGTCAGATACGCAGTATTTT.

The CDR3 sequence: CASSLGVSRAGTDTQYF. In nucleotides, the CDR3 is TGTGCCAGCAGCTTGGGGGTGTCGCGGGCCGGCACAGATACGCAGTATTTT. The genes are TRBV5-8 and TRBJ2-3, with a weak D call TRBD2 (5 bases). The CDR3 sequence is 17 residues long. In germline, CDR1 is SGHTS, CDR2 YDEGEE. Trimming removed 0 bases from V and 1 base from J, with 15 bases in between.

This clone came up a few times. The CDR3 loop is CATSGFNRGNTEAFF. The CDR3 nucleotides are TGTGCCACCAGCGGGTTCAACAGGGGGAACACTGAAGCTTTCTTT. The chain carries TRBV15 and TRBJ1-1, with 7 bases that match TRBD1. Per the germline V gene, CDR1 is LNHNV and CDR2 is YYDKDF (reference sequence). V shed 5 bases, J shed 1 base, and the junction held 7 bases outside the gene matches. The CDR3 spans 15 residues.

The chain joins TRBV18 to TRBJ2-7; D gene ambiguous. Germline V gene data show CDR1 as KGHSH and CDR2 as LQKENI. The CDR3 has 14 amino acids. V was pared by 2 bases and J by 2 bases, with 10 bases between. The chain's CDR3 is CASSPSLQTYEQYF. The CDR3 DNA reads TGTGCCAGCTCACCATCATTGCAGACCTACGAGCAGTACTTC.

The V gene is TRBV4-1, the J gene TRBJ1-4; 7 bases map to TRBD1. Germline CDR1 MGHRA, CDR2 YSYEKL. Trimming cost V 5 bases and J 8 bases; bases outside gene matches: 11. The CDR3 loop spans 15 amino acids. CDR3 DNA: TGCGCCAGCAGCTCTTGGCCCCAGGGGGAAGAAAAACTGTTTTTT. Its translation: CASSSWPQGEEKLFF.

Remarks on this clone: The germline gene is not matched at one end of the junction; a read error may be the cause. V usage is TRBV4-1 and J usage is TRBJ2-7; TRBD1 matches at 7 bases. CDR3 length: 16 amino acids. Germline V gene data show CDR1 as MGHRA and CDR2 as YSYEKL. CDR3 amino acids: CASSQEWDSYSYGQYF. In nucleotides, the CDR3 is TGCGCCAGCAGCCAAGAGTGGGACAGCTATTCCTACGGGCAGTACTTC.

V is TRBV11-3 and J is TRBJ2-3; a possible D gene is TRBD2 (5 bases). Germline assignment: CDR1 SGHNT and CDR2 YENEEA. This CDR3 is built from 17 residues. The germline V and J ends were trimmed by 1 base and 1 base, with 15 bases remaining between them. In DNA form, the CDR3 reads TGTGCCAGCAGCTTAGTGACGTCGGGGTCGGGCACAGATACGCAGTATTTT. Its translation: CASSLVTSGSGTDTQYF.